Listed here are 10 T cell receptor beta chains from one sample, sequenced in a study of T cell repertoires in cytomegalovirus infection. TCRdb re-analysed the reads in MiXCR, keeping a single row per CDR3 protein. The sample includes under 850,000 distinct CDR3 sequences, about 30% of them seen just once. These receptors are not linked to any known antigen. This specimen consisted of cultured PBMCs, obtained from culture after CMV antigen stimulation. The origin of the receptors is a human donor in good health (CMV status not recorded). Some clones in this sample may be carry-over from other donors' samples.

V is TRBV6-1 and J is TRBJ2-2; D perhaps matches TRBD2 (6 bases). The CDR3 is 16 residues long. Trimming left V 8 bases short and J 4 bases short, with 20 bases between. Germline CDR1 and CDR2: MNHNS and SASEGT. The CDR3 sequence is CASRTPRGGFTGELFF. DNA for the CDR3: TGTGCCAGCCGGACTCCCCGCGGAGGGTTCACCGGGGAGCTGTTTTTT.

V usage is TRBV7-2 and J usage is TRBJ2-2; either TRBD1 or TRBD2 may supply D (5 bases each). Between the trimmed V and J ends, which lost 5 bases and 3 bases, there was a span of 13 bases. CDR1 and CDR2 from the germline V gene are SGHTA and FQGNSA. CDR3 length: 15 amino acids. Here the CDR3 DNA reads TGTGCCAGCAGCCTAACCGGGACGGACACCGGGGAGCTGTTTTTT. It translates to CASSLTGTDTGELFF.

A few counts support this clonotype. The chain couples TRBV12-3 or TRBV12-4 to TRBJ2-5; 7 bases line up with TRBD2. CDR3 length equals 13 residues. CDR3 protein: CASLGGPRETQYF. The CDR3 DNA follows: TGTGCAAGCCTGGGAGGGCCCAGGGAGACCCAGTACTTC.

Written as DNA, the CDR3 is TGCAGTGCTAGAGTGAGCGGGAGGAGAGGGGAGCAGTACTTC. It codes for CSARVSGRRGEQYF. This chain joins TRBV20-1 and TRBJ2-7, with 9 bases fitting TRBD2. The CDR3 is 14 amino acids. Per the germline V gene, CDR1 is DFQATT and CDR2 is SNEGSKA (reference sequence). J lost 7 bases, V lost 1 base, and 8 bases had no gene match.

This clonotype was detected a few times. This chain uses TRBV5-4 with TRBJ2-3, with D possibly being TRBD1 (5 bases). The germline V gene has CDR1 SGHNT and CDR2 YYREEE (reference sequence). This CDR3 has 15 amino acids. The V end lost 0 bases, the J end lost 5 bases, and 13 bases lay between the germline ends. The DNA for the CDR3 is TGTGCCAGCAGCTTGGCAGGGTCCGGCGGAGATACGCAGTATTTT. Translated: CASSLAGSGGDTQYF.

The sample holds a few counts of this clonotype. The chain recombines TRBV6-1 with TRBJ2-1, with 10 nucleotides matching TRBD1. Germline V CDR1 and CDR2: MNHNS, SASEGT. The CDR3 covers 16 residues. Unmatched junction bases numbered 9, after V lost 2 bases and J lost 8 bases. The CDR3 loop is CASSEKTGGESDEQFF. The CDR3 coding sequence is TGTGCCAGCAGTGAAAAGACAGGGGGCGAGAGCGATGAGCAGTTCTTC.

The V call is TRBV15, the J call TRBJ2-1; 12 bases map to TRBD2. With V trimmed by 3 bases and J by 5 bases, 14 bases remained unmatched. The CDR3 length is 19 residues. Per germline, CDR1 LNHNV and CDR2 YYDKDF (reference sequence). CDR3 nucleotides: TGTGCCACCAGCAGGTCTATGACTAGCGGGGGAGATCGCGACAATGAGCAGTTCTTC. This translates into CATSRSMTSGGDRDNEQFF.

The chain recombines TRBV28 with TRBJ1-5; D not certain. V gave up 6 bases and J gave up 1 base, with 34 bases separating them. The CDR3 spans 22 residues. Per germline, CDR1 MDHEN and CDR2 SYDVKM. The CDR3 DNA reads as TGTGCCAGCAGCCGGTACATTGGGGTTGGTCTCATTTCCAGGCCGAGCAATCAGCCCCAGCATTTT. This encodes CASSRYIGVGLISRPSNQPQHF.

The chain couples TRBV6-2 or TRBV6-3 to TRBJ2-5, with TRBD2 identical over 7 bases. The CDR3 has 14 amino acids. Trimming removed 7 bases from V and 3 bases from J; junction bases left unmatched: 8. The germline gives CDR1 MNHEY, CDR2 SVGEGT. The CDR3: CASTPAGLKETQYF. The CDR3 DNA sequence: TGTGCCAGCACCCCAGCGGGGCTGAAAGAGACCCAGTACTTC.

The rearrangement joins TRBV7-9 to TRBJ1-1; no firm D call. Trimming took off 3 bases at V and 8 bases at J, with 13 bases between the two ends. The CDR3 spans 13 residues. Germline-derived CDR1 and CDR2 are SEHNR and FQNEAQ (reference sequence). The CDR3 DNA reads TGTGCCAGCAGCTTTGCGGGAGTGGTAGAAGCTTTCTTT. Encoded protein: CASSFAGVVEAFF.